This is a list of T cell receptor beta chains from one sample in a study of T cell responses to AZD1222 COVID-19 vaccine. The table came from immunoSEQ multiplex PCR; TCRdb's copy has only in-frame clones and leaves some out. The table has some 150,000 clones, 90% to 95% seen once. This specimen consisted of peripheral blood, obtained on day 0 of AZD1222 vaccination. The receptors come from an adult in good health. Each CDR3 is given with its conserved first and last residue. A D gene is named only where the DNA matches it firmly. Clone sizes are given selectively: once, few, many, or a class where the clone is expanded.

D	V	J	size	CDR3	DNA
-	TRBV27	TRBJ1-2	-	CASGLGGTGYTF	TGTGCCAGCGGTTTAGGAGGGACTGGCTACACCTTC
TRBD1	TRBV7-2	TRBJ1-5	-	CASSQDRGQPQHF	TGTGCCAGCAGCCAGGACAGGGGGCAGCCCCAGCATTTT
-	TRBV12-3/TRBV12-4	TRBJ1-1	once	CASSFRSTEAFF	TGTGCCAGCAGTTTTCGGAGCACTGAAGCTTTCTTT
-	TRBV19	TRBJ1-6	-	CGTGRGVNSPLHF	TGTGGCACGGGTAGGGGGGTTAATTCACCCCTCCACTTT
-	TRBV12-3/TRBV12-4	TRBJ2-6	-	CASTNPGANVLTF	TGTGCCAGCACCAATCCTGGGGCCAACGTCCTGACTTTC
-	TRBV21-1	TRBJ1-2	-	CASHEWTDKKNYGYTF	TGTGCCAGCCATGAATGGACTGATAAAAAAAACTATGGCTACACCTTC
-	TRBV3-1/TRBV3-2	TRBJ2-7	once	CASSQGPGVGYEQYF	TGTGCCAGCAGCCAAGGGCCCGGGGTAGGCTACGAGCAGTACTTC
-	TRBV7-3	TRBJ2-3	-	CASSLGLTADTQYF	TGTGCCAGCAGCCTCGGGCTTACGGCAGATACGCAGTATTTT
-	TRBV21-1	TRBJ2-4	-	CASREAGGRSRDIQYF	TGTGCCAGCAGGGAAGCGGGGGGGCGAAGTAGGGACATTCAGTACTTC
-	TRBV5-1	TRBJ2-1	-	CASSTGTYNEQFF	TGCGCCAGCAGCACGGGCACTTACAATGAGCAGTTCTTC
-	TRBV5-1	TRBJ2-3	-	CASSLEGNTQYF	TGCGCCAGCAGCTTGGAGGGGAATACGCAGTATTTT
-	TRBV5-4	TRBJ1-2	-	CASSSSPDPTGDYGYTF	TGTGCCAGCAGCTCCAGCCCCGACCCGACGGGAGACTATGGCTACACCTTC
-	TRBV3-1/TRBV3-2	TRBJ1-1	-	CASRNVGGSTEAFF	TGTGCCAGCAGAAATGTCGGGGGTTCTACTGAAGCTTTCTTT
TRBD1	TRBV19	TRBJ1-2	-	CASRIEGQGDYGYTF	TGTGCCAGCAGAATTGAAGGACAGGGGGACTATGGCTACACCTTC
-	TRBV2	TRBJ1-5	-	CASRARINQPQHF	TGTGCCAGCCGTGCGCGGATCAATCAGCCCCAGCATTTT